This is a list of T cell receptor beta chains from one sample in a study of blood T cell repertoires in COVID-19. Clones were read by immunoSEQ multiplex PCR, and TCRdb kept only the in-frame ones, dropping some. The sample yields about 150,000 clones, approximately 88% seen once. Sequenced sample: peripheral blood. These receptors came from a human donor in a cohort sampled during active COVID-19. Each CDR3 is given with its conserved first and last residue. D genes are given only for firm matches.

V	J	D	CDR3	DNA
TRBV27	TRBJ1-1	-	CASSLDFGTEAFF	TGTGCCAGCAGCTTAGATTTCGGCACTGAAGCTTTCTTT
TRBV13	TRBJ2-1	TRBD2	CASSSETSAQFF	TGTGCCAGCAGCTCAGAGACTAGCGCGCAGTTCTTC
TRBV28	TRBJ1-4	TRBD1	CASSLDRVLGEKLFF	TGTGCCAGCAGTCTGGACAGGGTCTTAGGTGAAAAACTGTTTTTT
TRBV5-6	TRBJ2-1	TRBD2	CASSLLTSDYNEQFF	TGTGCCAGCAGCTTGCTTACTAGCGACTACAATGAGCAGTTCTTC
TRBV5-4	TRBJ1-3	TRBD1	CASSLGTGAGNTIYF	TGTGCCAGCAGCTTGGGGACAGGGGCTGGAAACACCATATATTTT
TRBV12-3/TRBV12-4	TRBJ2-2	-	CASTGNTGELFF	TGTGCCAGCACCGGGAACACCGGGGAGCTGTTTTTT
TRBV7-9	TRBJ1-6	-	CASSSHLQPRGKAPLHF	TGTGCCAGCAGCTCCCACCTTCAACCCAGGGGTAAGGCACCCCTCCACTTT
TRBV7-8	TRBJ2-1	TRBD2	CASSSYRLAGGEQFF	TGTGCCAGCAGCTCCTACAGACTAGCGGGAGGCGAGCAGTTCTTC
TRBV5-4	TRBJ2-1	-	CASSFGVVGDNEQFF	TGTGCCAGCAGCTTCGGGGTAGTCGGGGACAATGAGCAGTTCTTC
TRBV4-1	TRBJ1-6	-	CASSQETQAVNSPLHF	TGCGCCAGCAGCCAAGAAACACAGGCGGTTAATTCACCCCTCCACTTT
TRBV21-1	TRBJ2-7	-	CASLGGSSSYEQYF	TGTGCCAGCCTCGGGGGGTCCTCCTCCTACGAGCAGTACTTC
TRBV19	TRBJ1-1	TRBD1	CASSMRRQGMNTEAFF	TGTGCCAGTAGTATGCGGAGACAGGGAATGAACACTGAAGCTTTCTTT
TRBV28	TRBJ1-2	-	CASSSGPAAAGGYTF	TGTGCCAGCAGTTCTGGACCCGCGGCTGCGGGTGGCTACACCTTC
TRBV2	TRBJ1-3	TRBD1	CASSVQGGSGNTIYF	TGTGCCAGCAGTGTTCAGGGGGGCTCTGGAAACACCATATATTTT